Each of the 20 T cell receptor beta chains below was sequenced from the same sample in a study of regulatory T cells in long-lasting Graves disease. TCR beta libraries were built with iRepertoire HTBI primers and Arm-PCR of CDR3 regions. TCRdb itself ran the multiplex PCR reads through MiXCR, one entry per CDR3 protein. Of 310,000 or so distinct CDR3 sequences listed, roughly 21% were seen once; the top ten hold approximately 31%. Stated time point: persistent/refractory GD, antithyroid drugs over 5 years with positive TRAb. PBMC-extracted RNA yielded the TCR library. The source material was peripheral blood mononuclear cells (PBMCs), sampled when the disease was refractory, from a patient treated with antithyroid drugs. The receptors originated from a female donor with Graves disease.

This clonotype has a handful of counts. The V call is TRBV29-1, the J call TRBJ2-3, with a weak D call TRBD1 (6 bases). The CDR3 has 12 amino acids. CDR1 is SQVTM, CDR2 ANQGSEA, per germline. V was shortened by 3 bases and J by 4 bases, with 8 bases between the two germline ends. The CDR3 spells CSVEAGADTQYF. DNA for the CDR3: TGCAGCGTTGAGGCAGGGGCAGATACGCAGTATTTT.

This clonotype appeared many times. This chain uses TRBV30 with TRBJ1-2; tentative D call: TRBD1 (5 bases). V was pared by 3 bases and J by 3 bases, with 14 bases between. The CDR3 spans 14 residues. Germline loops: CDR1 GTSNPN, CDR2 SVGIG (reference sequence). The CDR3 reads CAWRIETAHYGYTF. CDR3 nucleotides: TGTGCCTGGAGAATTGAGACAGCGCACTATGGCTACACCTTC.

The chain employs TRBV25-1 and TRBJ1-1; no clear D gene. The CDR3 contains 14 residues. V was shortened by 3 bases and J by 1 base, with 9 bases between the two germline ends. The germline V gene has CDR1 MGHDK and CDR2 SYGVNS. The CDR3 here is CASSESWRNTEAFF. The CDR3 nucleotides are TGTGCCAGCAGTGAGTCATGGAGGAACACTGAAGCTTTCTTT.

This clonotype was observed many times. The chain carries TRBV29-1 and TRBJ2-7; the D gene is possibly TRBD2 (6 bases). V gave up 3 bases and J gave up 2 bases, with 14 bases separating them. Germline V CDR1 and CDR2: SQVTM, ANQGSEA. This CDR3 region has 14 residues. CDR3 coding DNA: TGCAGCGTTGAGGAGGGTGGCATCCCCTACGAGCAGTACTTC. It specifies CSVEEGGIPYEQYF.

The gene calls are TRBV29-1 and TRBJ1-1; D possibly corresponds to TRBD1 (5 bases). The CDR3 loop spans 14 amino acids. CDR1 and CDR2 (germline): SQVTM, ANQGSEA. The germline V and J ends were trimmed by 7 bases and 1 base, with 16 bases remaining between them. The DNA of the CDR3 is TGCAGCGCAACCCTAGGGACGGCGAACACTGAAGCTTTCTTT. Translating gives CSATLGTANTEAFF.

The J gene is TRBJ2-3, the V gene TRBV7-2; no clear D. The CDR3 covers 16 residues. The germline gives CDR1 SGHTA, CDR2 FQGNSA. Trimming took off 2 bases at V and 0 bases at J, with 12 bases between the two ends. The CDR3 sequence is CASSLHWLASTDTQYF. The CDR3 nucleotides are TGTGCCAGCAGCTTACATTGGCTCGCTAGCACAGATACGCAGTATTTT.

This clonotype came up many times. CDR3 loop: CASTQGVGVYEQYF. DNA of the CDR3: TGTGCCAGCACCCAGGGGGTAGGAGTCTACGAGCAGTACTTC. The chain combines TRBV12-3 or TRBV12-4 with TRBJ2-7, with 7 bases fitting TRBD1. V lost 7 bases, J lost 3 bases, and 9 bases stayed unmatched. The CDR3 has 14 amino acids.

There are a few counts of this clonotype. A much larger clone differs by one base, so this may be a read error. This sequence joins TRBV7-2 and TRBJ2-2; 9 nucleotides line up with TRBD1. Germline loops: CDR1 SGHTA, CDR2 FQGNSA. Losses at the gene ends were 4 bases for V and 7 bases for J; bases not matched to a gene: 10. The CDR3 has 16 residues. CDR3 sequence reads: CASSSGTGRTGGELFF. As DNA, the CDR3 is TGTGCCAGCAGCTCTGGGACAGGGAGAACAGGCGGGGAGCTGTTTTTT.

This clonotype was seen ten or more times. The rearrangement links TRBV27 to TRBJ1-1, with no clear D. Germline assignment: CDR1 MNHEY and CDR2 SMNVEV (reference sequence). The CDR3 contains 13 residues. V gave up 1 base and J gave up 1 base, with 4 bases separating them. The CDR3, as DNA: TGTGCCAGCAGTTTATACGGGAACACTGAAGCTTTCTTT. This codes for CASSLYGNTEAFF.

This clonotype was recorded many times. The V call is TRBV25-1, the J call TRBJ1-2, with unresolved D. V was clipped by 6 bases and J by 2 bases, with 16 bases between them. From germline, CDR1 is MGHDK and CDR2 SYGVNS. The CDR3 has 15 residues. The CDR3 is CASRTDRDLNYGYTF. In DNA form, the CDR3 reads TGTGCCAGCAGGACCGACCGCGACCTAAACTATGGCTACACCTTC.

The rearrangement uses TRBV20-1 and TRBJ1-1; D call uncertain. This CDR3 spans 12 amino acids. V lost 0 bases and J lost 2, with 4 bases in between. Germline-derived CDR1 and CDR2 are DFQATT and SNEGSKA (reference sequence). The CDR3: CSAREGNTEAFF. As DNA, the CDR3 is TGCAGTGCTAGAGAGGGAAACACTGAAGCTTTCTTT.

The genes are TRBV5-1 and TRBJ2-7, with TRBD2 as a possible D gene (5 bases). Per the germline V gene, CDR1 is SGHRS and CDR2 is YFSETQ. The CDR3 has 16 residues. The germline V and J ends were trimmed by 0 bases and 1 base, with 14 bases remaining between them. This CDR3 reads CASSLEPAGGSYEQYF. The CDR3 bases are TGCGCCAGCAGCTTGGAGCCCGCCGGCGGGTCCTACGAGCAGTACTTC.

This clonotype showed up many times. Written as DNA, the CDR3 is TGTGCCAGCAGTATCGGGGGCACGAATTCACCCCTCCACTTT. Protein sequence: CASSIGGTNSPLHF. V usage is TRBV7-2 and J usage is TRBJ1-6, with D tentatively TRBD1 (6 bases). The CDR3 totals 14 residues. CDR1 SGHTA and CDR2 FQGNSA come from the germline V gene. The V end lost 6 bases, the J end lost 7 bases, and 13 bases lay between the germline ends.

This clonotype showed up many times. The chain carries TRBV7-2 and TRBJ2-5; TRBD1 matches at 9 bases. The CDR3 runs to 16 residues. Germline V lookup: CDR1 SGHTA, CDR2 FQGNSA. After removal of 1 base from V and 5 bases from J, the junction contained 8 bases not matched to a gene. The CDR3 coding sequence is TGTGCCAGCAGCTTAGGACGCGGGACAGGGTTGGAGACCCAGTACTTC. Amino acid sequence: CASSLGRGTGLETQYF.

This clonotype was seen only a few times. The CDR3 DNA follows: TGCAGCGTTTCTCTGGCAGGGTTATACACTGAAGCTTTCTTT. Its protein product is CSVSLAGLYTEAFF. The genes are TRBV29-1 and TRBJ1-1, with a weak D call TRBD1 (5 bases). From germline, CDR1 is SQVTM and CDR2 ANQGSEA. V lost 5 bases and J 3 bases, leaving 16 bases between the germline ends. CDR3 length: 14 amino acids.

V and J are TRBV7-8 and TRBJ1-2; 8 nucleotides align to TRBD1. CDR3 length equals 12 residues. J was trimmed by 4 bases and V by 8 bases; bases with no gene match: 3. CDR1 and CDR2 (germline): SGHVS, FQNEAQ. The chain's CDR3 is CASGQGAYGYTF. The CDR3 DNA reads TGTGCCAGCGGGCAGGGGGCCTATGGCTACACCTTC.

Ten or more counts support this clonotype. This sequence joins TRBV24-1 and TRBJ2-7; 8 bases map to TRBD2. Trimming cost V 5 bases and J 2 bases; bases outside gene matches: 16. Germline V CDR1 and CDR2: KGHDR, SFDVKD. The CDR3 sequence is 18 residues long. The CDR3 sequence: CATSAPPGGAGGTYEQYF. Here the CDR3 DNA reads TGTGCCACCAGTGCTCCCCCGGGGGGGGCGGGAGGTACCTACGAGCAGTACTTC.

On this clonotype: Just one base apart from a much larger clone, this may be a read error. V gene TRBV20-1 combines with J gene TRBJ1-5, with a weak D call TRBD1 (5 bases). Trimming stripped 2 bases from V and 2 bases from J, with 16 bases between. CDR1 and CDR2 from the germline V gene are DFQATT and SNEGSKA (reference sequence). The CDR3 extends over 16 amino acids. CDR3 nucleotides: TGCAGTGCTAGATTGGGACTCGTAGCAGGCAATCAGCCCCAGCATTTT. This sequence encodes CSARLGLVAGNQPQHF.

This clonotype was recorded at least ten times. The chain carries TRBV6-2 or TRBV6-3 and TRBJ1-6; D remains unclear. The germline V and J ends were trimmed by 5 bases and 10 bases, with 9 bases remaining between them. CDR3 length: 12 residues. The germline gives CDR1 MNHEY, CDR2 SVGEGT. In nucleotides, the CDR3 is TGTGCCAGCAGTGATGGGCCGTCACCCCTCCACTTT. Translated, it gives CASSDGPSPLHF.

The table lists this clonotype with many counts. The chain has TRBV3-1 and TRBJ1-2; D perhaps matches TRBD1 (5 bases). Deletions cut 1 base from V and 4 bases from J, with 19 bases between. This CDR3 contains 17 residues. Per germline, CDR1 LGHDT and CDR2 YNNKEL (reference sequence). The CDR3, as DNA: TGTGCCAGCAGCCAAGTTGGGACGGACGTAAGATTCTATGGCTACACCTTC. Translated, it gives CASSQVGTDVRFYGYTF.